This T cell receptor (beta chain) originates from a study of blood T cell repertoires in COVID-19. Study-wide context: Both acute and convalescent COVID-19 samples were obtained from the United States, Italy and Spain. T cells, B-cell-depleted T cells, or PBMCs supplied cDNA or gDNA.

As processed by the authors: How many nucleated cells were present was estimated from reference gene primer amplification. Produced via immunoSEQ multiplex PCR; TCRdb's table is partial and in-frame only. D and trimming come from the DNA, and the V and J calls and clone size come from that table. The sample contains 35,000 to 45,000 clones, roughly 80% of which appear only once. The CDR3 length is 16 residues. Germline trimming cut 0 bases from V and 0 bases from J; bases unmatched to any gene: 4. Germline CDR1 LGHNA, CDR2 YSLEER. The receptor comes from a man aged 50-59 years with active COVID-19. The genes are TRBV4-3 and TRBJ2-7; 8 nucleotides match TRBD1. The sequencing input was peripheral blood. The CDR3 nucleotides read TGCGCCAGCAGCCAAGATCAGGGACAGGCCTCCTACGAGCAGTACTTC. This translates into CASSQDQGQASYEQYF.